Listed below are T cell receptor beta chains from one sample, sequenced in a study of cytomegalovirus exposure and HLA in healthy donors. TCRdb's table, derived via immunoSEQ multiplex PCR, lists solely in-frame clones and lacks some. The repertoire holds under 250,000 clones, with 75% to 85% as singletons. Sequencing was done on a sample of PBMCs. Receptors originate from a woman in her 40s in good health and CMV-seronegative. Each CDR3 is given with its conserved first and last residue.

j_call v_call cdr3_aa
TRBJ2-2 TRBV11-2 CASRTAGTGELFF
TRBJ2-5 TRBV2 CASSQNGLMETQYF
TRBJ2-7 TRBV6-1 CASSVGTASYEQYF
TRBJ2-1 TRBV6-5 CASKGGSGRGLEQFF
TRBJ2-2 TRBV2 CATGPGVGTGELFF
TRBJ2-7 TRBV9 CASSASGTGSYEQYF
TRBJ2-7 TRBV9 CASSGRGYYEQYF
TRBJ2-7 TRBV25-1 CASSPAGAYEQYF
TRBJ2-7 TRBV6-5 CASSYSETGSYEQYF
TRBJ2-7 TRBV27 CASSSGLANEQYF
TRBJ2-7 TRBV4-2 CASSQESSWGGQTYEQYF
TRBJ1-4 TRBV5-8 CASSKTGGLRRKLFF
TRBJ1-1 TRBV18 CASSPQEVLNTEAFF
TRBJ2-5 TRBV7-9 CASSLQGARETQYF
TRBJ2-7 TRBV27 CASSPTLIAGGAYEQYF
TRBJ2-5 TRBV5-1 CASSPGPSGGTQYF
TRBJ2-2 TRBV7-7 CASGLRPANTGELFF
TRBJ2-7 TRBV14 CASSPGLAVYEQYF
TRBJ1-1 TRBV4-1 CASSPSEGMNTEAFF
TRBJ2-2 TRBV7-2 CASSLEAGAGELFF
TRBJ1-2 TRBV18 CASSFDSYGYTF
TRBJ2-6 TRBV11-2 CASSLLGTGIPGANVLTF
TRBJ2-1 TRBV4-1 CASSQGTGMLRDEQFF
TRBJ2-1 TRBV2 CASRASGRGSEQFF